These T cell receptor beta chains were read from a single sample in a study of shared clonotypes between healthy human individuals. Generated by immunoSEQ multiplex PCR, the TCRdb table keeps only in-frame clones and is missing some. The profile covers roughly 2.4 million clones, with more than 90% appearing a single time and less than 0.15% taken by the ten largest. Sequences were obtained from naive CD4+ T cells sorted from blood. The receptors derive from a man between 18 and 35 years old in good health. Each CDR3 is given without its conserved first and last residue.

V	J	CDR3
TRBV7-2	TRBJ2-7	ASREEAYEQY
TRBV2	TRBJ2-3	ASRAGPTTDTQY
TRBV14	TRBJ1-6	ASSQFGGHSPLH
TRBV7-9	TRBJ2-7	ASSLSGTAYEQY
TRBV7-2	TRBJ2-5	ASSSRGGGDKIKETQY
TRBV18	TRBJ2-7	ASSPREIGTAPYEQY
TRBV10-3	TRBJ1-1	AISDGGTGAF
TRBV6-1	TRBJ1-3	ASSGVPSSSGNTIY
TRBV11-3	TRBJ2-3	ASSLFSTDTQY
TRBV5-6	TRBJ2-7	ASTWDRNEQY
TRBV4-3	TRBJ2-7	ASSQVHRGLTAAGAYEQY
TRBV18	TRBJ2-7	ASSPVASAYEQY
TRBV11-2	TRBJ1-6	ASSLGGPGAVYNSPLH
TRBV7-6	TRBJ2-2	ASSEARTGELF
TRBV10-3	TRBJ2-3	AISEASRDTQY
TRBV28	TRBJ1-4	ASSLLIGASNEKLF
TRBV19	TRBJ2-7	ASSFPSSYEQY
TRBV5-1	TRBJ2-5	ASSKTGAGAKETQY
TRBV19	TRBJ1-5	ASSPQGARQPQH
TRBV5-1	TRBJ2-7	ASSITTSYEQY
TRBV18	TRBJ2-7	ASSPRTSGTTYEQY
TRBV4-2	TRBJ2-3	ASSQDLTDTQY
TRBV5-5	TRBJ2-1	ASSLGGIYNEQF